This T cell receptor beta chain was profiled in a study of blood T cell repertoires in COVID-19. Study context: Material from acute and convalescent COVID-19 was sourced from the United States, Italy and Spain.

Methods used by the authors: Quantification of nucleated cells was approximated via reference gene primer amplification. Some clones are missing from TCRdb's copy, which holds only in-frame ones; the method was immunoSEQ multiplex PCR. For V, J and clone size, that table is used; D and trimming come from the DNA. The profile shows 360,000 or so clones, approximately 91% of them singletons. Germline CDR1 MGHRA, CDR2 YSYEKL. The V segment lost 2 bases and the J segment 0 bases; nucleotides outside the gene matches: 5. This CDR3 is built from 17 residues. This clone occurred once. The TCR originated in a woman aged 25 to 45 who had been exposed to COVID-19. The rearrangement uses TRBV4-1 and TRBJ1-1; 11 bases line up with TRBD1. Sequenced: PBMCs or T cells enriched from blood (not recorded which). The CDR3 loop reads CASSQTDRGRLNTEAFF. CDR3 sequence (DNA): TGCGCCAGCAGCCAAACGGACAGGGGGCGGCTGAACACTGAAGCTTTCTTT.